This T cell receptor (beta chain) was captured by sequencing in a study of Graves' ophthalmopathy and Graves' hyperthyroidism. Turning to this clonotype: At one end, the junction sequence differs from germline, possibly due to a read error.

Amplification of TCR beta CDR3 regions used RNA transcripts. HTBI primers primed a first-round RT-PCR, and a second-round multiplex PCR followed. TCRdb called the multiplex PCR reads again in MiXCR, with one record for every CDR3 protein. The table records approximately 1.2 million distinct CDR3 sequences, about 38% of them present only once. This CDR3 is built from 19 residues. The germline gives CDR1 MGHRA, CDR2 YSYEKL. This receptor was taken from an adult man with Graves' hyperthyroidism. The chain carries TRBV4-1 and TRBJ2-5, with 9 bases identical to TRBD2. Sequenced input: peripheral blood or thyroid tissue (not recorded which). CDR3 in DNA: TGTGCCAGCAGCCAAGATGAGGCGGGAGGGCCCTCTTATAGCGAGACCCAGTACTTC. Translating it yields CASSQDEAGGPSYSETQYF.